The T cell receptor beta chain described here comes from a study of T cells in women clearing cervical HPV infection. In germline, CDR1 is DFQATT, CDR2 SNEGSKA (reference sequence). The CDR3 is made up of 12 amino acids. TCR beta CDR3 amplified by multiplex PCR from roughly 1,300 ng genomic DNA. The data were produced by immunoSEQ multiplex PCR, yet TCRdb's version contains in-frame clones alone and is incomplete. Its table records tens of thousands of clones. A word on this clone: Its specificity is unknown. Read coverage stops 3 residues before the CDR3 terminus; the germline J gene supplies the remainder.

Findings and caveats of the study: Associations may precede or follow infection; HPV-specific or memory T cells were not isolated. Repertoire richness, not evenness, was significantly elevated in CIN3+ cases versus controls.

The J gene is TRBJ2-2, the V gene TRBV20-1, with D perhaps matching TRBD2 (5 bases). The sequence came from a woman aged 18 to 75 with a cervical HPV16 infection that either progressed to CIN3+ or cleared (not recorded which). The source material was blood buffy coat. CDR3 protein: CSARDRTSPLFF. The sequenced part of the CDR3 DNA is TGCAGTGCTAGAGATAGGACTTCACCG.